The next 2 T cell receptor beta chains were all read from a single sample in a study of beta chain features in type 1 diabetes. Investigators reverse transcribed all isolated RNA, so they sequenced expressed TCRB transcripts. Profiled with immunoSEQ multiplex PCR; TCRdb holds only in-frame clones, not every one. The sample yields about 220,000 clones, under 13% seen once. Sequencing used central memory CD4+ T cells from blood. The receptor source for this set is a man between 18 and 35 years old in good health.

The V and J genes are TRBV7-6 and TRBJ2-7; 9 bases are a match to TRBD2. Germline CDR1 SGHVS, CDR2 FNYEAQ. The J segment lost 4 bases and the V segment lost 3 bases, leaving 16 bases of the junction unmatched. The CDR3 length is 18 residues. Written as DNA, the CDR3 is TGTGCCAGCAGCTTTGGGCTAGCGGGAACCGGAGGGCAGTACGAGCAGTACTTC. It translates to CASSFGLAGTGGQYEQYF.

To note about this clone: The sample carries other DNA sequences with the same CDR3. CDR3 nucleotides: TGTGCCAGCAGCTTAGATCGCGGGAGCGGGACAGATACGCAGTATTTT. Residues: CASSLDRGSGTDTQYF. The chain has TRBV11-2 and TRBJ2-3, with 7 nucleotides matching TRBD2. This CDR3 spans 16 amino acids. Germline CDR1 is SGHAT and CDR2 is FQNNGV. Trimming cost V 0 bases and J 3 bases; bases outside gene matches: 6.